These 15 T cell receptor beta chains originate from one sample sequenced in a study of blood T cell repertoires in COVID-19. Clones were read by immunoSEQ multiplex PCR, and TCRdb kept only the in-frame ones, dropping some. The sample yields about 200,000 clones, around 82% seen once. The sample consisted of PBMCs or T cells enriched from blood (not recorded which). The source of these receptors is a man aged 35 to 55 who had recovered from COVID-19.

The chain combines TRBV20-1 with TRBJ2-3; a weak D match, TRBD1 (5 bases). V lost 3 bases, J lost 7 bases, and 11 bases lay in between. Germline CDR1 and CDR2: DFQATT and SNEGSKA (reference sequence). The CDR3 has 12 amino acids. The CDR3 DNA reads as TGCAGTGCTAGTGCCCAGGGCAATACGCAGTATTTT. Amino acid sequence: CSASAQGNTQYF.

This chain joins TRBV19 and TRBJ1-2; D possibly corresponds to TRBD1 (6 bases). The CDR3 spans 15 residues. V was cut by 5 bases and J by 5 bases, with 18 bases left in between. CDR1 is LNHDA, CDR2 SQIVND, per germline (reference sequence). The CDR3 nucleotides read TGTGCCAGTAGTGTGGGGACATCCGAGAGGTATGGCTACACCTTC. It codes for CASSVGTSERYGYTF.

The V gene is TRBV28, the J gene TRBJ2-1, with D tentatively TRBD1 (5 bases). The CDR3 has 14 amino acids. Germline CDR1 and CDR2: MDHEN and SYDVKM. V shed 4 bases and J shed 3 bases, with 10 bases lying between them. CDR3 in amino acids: CASSSMTVYNEQFF. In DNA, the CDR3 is TGTGCCAGCAGTTCCATGACAGTCTACAATGAGCAGTTCTTC.

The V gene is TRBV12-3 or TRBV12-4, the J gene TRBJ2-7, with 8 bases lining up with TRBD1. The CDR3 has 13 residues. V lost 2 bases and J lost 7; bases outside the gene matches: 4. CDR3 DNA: TGTGCCAGCAGTTTACAGGGGGCGGGGGAGCAGTACTTC. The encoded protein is CASSLQGAGEQYF.

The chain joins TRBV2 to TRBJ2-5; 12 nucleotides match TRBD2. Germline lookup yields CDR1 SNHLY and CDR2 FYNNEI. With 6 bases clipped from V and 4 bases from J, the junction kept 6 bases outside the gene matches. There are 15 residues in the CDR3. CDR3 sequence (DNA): TGTGCCAGCAGCGGACTAGCGGGGAGTGGAGAGACCCAGTACTTC. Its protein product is CASSGLAGSGETQYF.

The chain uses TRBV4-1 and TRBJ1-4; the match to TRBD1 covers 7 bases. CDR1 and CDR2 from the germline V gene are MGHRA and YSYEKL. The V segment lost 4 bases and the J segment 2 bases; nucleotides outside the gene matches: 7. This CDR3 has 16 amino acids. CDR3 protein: CASSPYSDRTNEKLFF. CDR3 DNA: TGCGCCAGCAGCCCTTATTCGGACAGGACTAATGAAAAACTGTTTTTT.

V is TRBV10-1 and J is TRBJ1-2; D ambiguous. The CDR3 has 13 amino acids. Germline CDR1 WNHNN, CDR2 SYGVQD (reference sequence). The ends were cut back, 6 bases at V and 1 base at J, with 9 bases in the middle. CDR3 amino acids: CASRETVNYGYTF. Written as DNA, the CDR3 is TGCGCCAGCAGGGAGACTGTTAACTATGGCTACACCTTC.

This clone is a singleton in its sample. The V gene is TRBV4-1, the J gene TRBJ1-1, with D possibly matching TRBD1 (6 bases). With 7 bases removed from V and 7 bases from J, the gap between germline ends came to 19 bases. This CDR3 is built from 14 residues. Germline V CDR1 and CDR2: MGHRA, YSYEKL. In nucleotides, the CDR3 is TGCGCCAGCAAGCTGAGGTGGACAGAGAGTGAAGCTTTCTTT. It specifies CASKLRWTESEAFF.

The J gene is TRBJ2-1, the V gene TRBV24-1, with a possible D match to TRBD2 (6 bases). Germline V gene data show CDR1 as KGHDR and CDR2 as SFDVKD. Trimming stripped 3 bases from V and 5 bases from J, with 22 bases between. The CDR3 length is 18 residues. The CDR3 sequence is CATSDPFRGSPRDNEQFF. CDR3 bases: TGTGCCACCAGTGATCCCTTTCGGGGGTCGCCTCGGGACAATGAGCAGTTCTTC.

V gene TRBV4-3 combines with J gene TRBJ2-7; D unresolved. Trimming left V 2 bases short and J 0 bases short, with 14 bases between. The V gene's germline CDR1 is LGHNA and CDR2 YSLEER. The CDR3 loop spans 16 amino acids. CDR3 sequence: CASSQNPATVSYEQYF. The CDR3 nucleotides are TGCGCCAGCAGCCAAAATCCCGCTACGGTCTCCTACGAGCAGTACTTC.

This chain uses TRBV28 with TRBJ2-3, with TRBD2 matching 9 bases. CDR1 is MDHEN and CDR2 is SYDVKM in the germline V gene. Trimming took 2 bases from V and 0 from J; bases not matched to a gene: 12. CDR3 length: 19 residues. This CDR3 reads CASSLPPFGGGESTDTQYF. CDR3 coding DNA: TGTGCCAGCAGTTTACCCCCCTTTGGCGGGGGGGAAAGCACAGATACGCAGTATTTT.

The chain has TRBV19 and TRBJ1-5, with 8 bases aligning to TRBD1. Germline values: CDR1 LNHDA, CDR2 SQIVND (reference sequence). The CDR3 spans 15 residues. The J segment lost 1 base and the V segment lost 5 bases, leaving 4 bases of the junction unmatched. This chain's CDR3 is CASSRTGYSNQPQHF. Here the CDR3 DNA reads TGTGCCAGTAGTCGGACAGGGTACAGCAATCAGCCCCAGCATTTT.

Here the CDR3 reads CASSLTQGRATEAFF. CDR3 nucleotide sequence: TGTGCCAGCAGTCTTACACAGGGAAGGGCCACTGAAGCTTTCTTT. This chain joins TRBV6-5 and TRBJ1-1; TRBD1 might be the D (6 bases). The CDR3 spans 15 residues. The germline gives CDR1 MNHEY, CDR2 SVGAGI. V dropped 5 bases and J dropped 4 bases, with 17 bases sitting between them.

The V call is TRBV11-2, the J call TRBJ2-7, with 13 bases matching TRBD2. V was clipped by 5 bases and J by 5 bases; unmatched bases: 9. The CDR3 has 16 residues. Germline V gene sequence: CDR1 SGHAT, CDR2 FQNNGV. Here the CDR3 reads CASSPQLAGGPNEQYF. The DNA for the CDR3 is TGTGCCAGCAGCCCCCAACTAGCGGGGGGGCCCAACGAGCAGTACTTC.

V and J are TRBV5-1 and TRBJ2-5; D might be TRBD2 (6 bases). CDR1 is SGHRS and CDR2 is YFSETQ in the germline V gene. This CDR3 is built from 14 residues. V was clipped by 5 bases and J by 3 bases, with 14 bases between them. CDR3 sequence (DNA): TGCGCCAGCAGTAACGGAGGGCAGGAAGAGACCCAGTACTTC. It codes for CASSNGGQEETQYF.